This T cell receptor (beta chain) was sequenced in a study of shared clonotypes between healthy human individuals (TCRdb year 2020). Concerning the study at large: The cohort comprised two women and a few men aged 18 to 49 years. Leukapheresis yielded between about 0.85 and 10 billion PBMCs per donor. Per donor, three plates each were used for CD4 naive and CD4 memory, two for CD8 naive, and one for CD8 memory. The study deeply sequenced blood TCR repertoires of about 5 healthy adults to estimate repertoire size and the extent of clonotype sharing between individuals. To increase sequencing depth and limit assay-specific biases, TCR repertoire library preparation and sequencing were carried out by different laboratories using diverse techniques. The paper as a whole reports these results and caveats: Compared with non-shared clonotypes, the clonotypes found in all four sorted-subset donors had higher generation probabilities. Because the study included a small number of donors, the genetic and exposure-history diversity represented was limited. When several donors were compared, the shared fraction of clonotypes was about 5% for naive CD4, 3.5% for naive CD8, more than 2% for memory CD4, and around 0.4% for memory CD8. Pairwise subsampling indicated that sequencing depth was expected to affect the degree of clonotype sharing among donors. Naive subsets generally had larger estimated clonotype richness than memory subsets. Sampling was restricted to blood, and TCR repertoires in tissues likely differ from the TCR repertoires found in blood. Rarefaction of sorted-subset datasets indicated incomplete sequencing despite the large sequencing depth.

TCR CDR3 regions were amplified from genomic DNA by multiplex PCR using the deep immunoSEQ assay. Extracted genomic DNA from each cell subset was distributed evenly across all wells of several immunoSEQ 96-well plates, and each plate was treated as a replicate. For sorted subsets, around 200 ng genomic DNA, equal to tens of thousands of T cell genomes, was loaded into each replicate PCR. Purified libraries were measured with a Qubit 3.0 fluorometer, size-checked on a Bioanalyzer 2100, and measured again with the KAPA Library Quantification kit. Every immunoSEQ 96-well plate was sequenced on a separate single-read 150-cycle Illumina NextSeq 550 flow cell. Concerning the study's data processing: Because only junctional sequences without quality scores were contained in the immunoSEQ output, filtering matching that applied to full-length reads could not be performed. Sequences were annotated with PyIR, a Python wrapper for IgBLAST v1.9, and V/J genes and CDR3 were assigned using IMGT germline references. Reads with weak V/J assignments (E-value above 1e-6), missing CDR3, stop codons, out-of-frame junctions, or ambiguous translated residues were removed. V3J clonotypes were defined by identical inferred V gene, J gene, and CDR3 amino acid sequence. Percentage overlap between repertoires was calculated by dividing the number of shared unique clonotypes by the size of the smaller repertoire. Three approaches were used to assess repertoire richness: RTK rarefaction, the Chao1 estimator, and Recon v2.1 estimates of unobserved clonotypes. OLGA was used to compute generation probabilities for all TCRbeta clonotypes that the gDNA method yielded from a few donors. The source is immuneACCESS, and TCRdb retained only in-frame sequences with V and J called. Part of the clones is not carried over; for the studies checked, unresolved V genes explain less than half of this, and the remainder is unexplained. V and J calls and clone size are given by that table; D and trimming were obtained from the DNA. The sample has millions of clones on record, about 92% of them singletons. Over 0.12% of the sample goes to the ten largest clones.

As for this clone: The antigen it recognizes is unknown. Base qualities were left out, and no much larger clone turns up one base away.

The V end gives up 3 bases and the J end 2 bases, leaving 11 bases in the junction not matched to a gene. As encoded in the germline V gene (reference sequence), CDR1 is SGHNT while CDR2 is YYREEE. Spanning cysteine to phenylalanine, the CDR3 consists of 17 amino acids. The entry retains the CDR3 DNA only, 51 bases that are in frame from base 1. The donors were healthy, HIV-negative adults who had no recently reported acute infections or vaccinations. Every donor was a Caucasian adult living in Nashville, Tennessee, USA. CD4+ T cells were enriched by magnetic negative selection, after which naive cells were positively selected on CD45RA and the negative fraction was taken as the memory subset. Blood was obtained by leukapheresis, after which PBMCs were separated by Ficoll-Histopaque density gradient centrifugation and cryopreserved in liquid nitrogen vapor phase. Analytical flow cytometry was used to check the purity and quantity of each magnetically sorted T cell population. Each sorted fraction had its genomic DNA isolated and then quantified by UV absorbance on a Nanodrop 2000c.

The sequenced material came from naive CD4+ T cells sorted from blood. The intended sense of this specimen's cell subset or site label: CD45RA+ positively selected. This chain joins TRBV5-4 to TRBJ2-5; 9 central bases correspond to TRBD2. The source of this sequence is a man aged 18 to 30 in good health. The DNA is as follows: TGTGCCAGCAGCTCCCGCGATAGCGGGGGCCTTCAAGAGACCCAGTACTTC. This encodes CASSSRDSGGLQETQYF.